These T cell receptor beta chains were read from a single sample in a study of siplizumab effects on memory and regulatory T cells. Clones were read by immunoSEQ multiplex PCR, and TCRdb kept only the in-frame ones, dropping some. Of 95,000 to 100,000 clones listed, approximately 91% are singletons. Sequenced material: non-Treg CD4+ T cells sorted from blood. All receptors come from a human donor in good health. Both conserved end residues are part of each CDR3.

CDR3: CASSRTGKDEKLFF; V: TRBV18; J: TRBJ1-4; length: 14
CDR3: CASRRQPDYGYTF; V: TRBV6-5; J: TRBJ1-2; length: 13
CDR3: CASSLFSGSAYNEQFF; V: TRBV27; J: TRBJ2-1; length: 16
CDR3: CASSLATGYNEQFF; V: TRBV5-4; J: TRBJ2-1; length: 14
CDR3: CAWSGYRDTTTGELFF; V: TRBV30; J: TRBJ2-2; length: 16
CDR3: CASSLIGTSGGNEQFF; V: TRBV5-1; J: TRBJ2-1; length: 16
CDR3: CASRYSGSGSEEQYF; V: TRBV7-2; J: TRBJ2-7; length: 15
CDR3: CASSRLAGTTDTQYF; V: TRBV7-3; J: TRBJ2-3; length: 15
CDR3: CASSRGLRGRGTEAFF; V: TRBV5-6; J: TRBJ1-1; length: 16
CDR3: CASSKGQGPAELFF; V: TRBV19; J: TRBJ1-4; length: 14
CDR3: CASSRVLDEQYF; V: TRBV6-5; J: TRBJ2-7; length: 12
CDR3: CASSFLSGASLLSGIYNEQFF; V: TRBV27; J: TRBJ2-1; length: 21
CDR3: CASRVGFRWREKNDEQYF; V: TRBV27; J: TRBJ2-7; length: 18
CDR3: CAWSVPRSKNEQFF; V: TRBV30; J: TRBJ2-1; length: 14
CDR3: CASSQNEDGSYEQYF; V: TRBV4-3; J: TRBJ2-7; length: 15
CDR3: CASSLGWVLPQETQYF; V: TRBV7-9; J: TRBJ2-5; length: 16
CDR3: CSVETGTGGYGYTF; V: TRBV29-1; J: TRBJ1-2; length: 14
CDR3: CASSRGRSYNEQFF; V: TRBV4-1; J: TRBJ2-1; length: 14
CDR3: CASSPWWGGNQPQHF; V: TRBV5-1; J: TRBJ1-5; length: 15
CDR3: CASSLYLRDRAPYEQYF; V: TRBV28; J: TRBJ2-7; length: 17
CDR3: CASSQDPRETQYF; V: TRBV4-2; J: TRBJ2-5; length: 13
CDR3: CASRLAGKYTEAFF; V: TRBV28; J: TRBJ1-1; length: 14
CDR3: CASSKNQPGLGSDEQFF; V: TRBV7-2; J: TRBJ2-1; length: 17
CDR3: CASISRQLEAFF; V: TRBV19; J: TRBJ1-1; length: 12
CDR3: CASSKGGRDGADTQYF; V: TRBV21-1; J: TRBJ2-3; length: 16
CDR3: CASSVRGLSNQPQHF; V: TRBV19; J: TRBJ1-5; length: 15
CDR3: CATRNRVDYEQYF; V: TRBV27; J: TRBJ2-7; length: 13
CDR3: CASSFSGSTDTQYF; V: TRBV7-9; J: TRBJ2-3; length: 14